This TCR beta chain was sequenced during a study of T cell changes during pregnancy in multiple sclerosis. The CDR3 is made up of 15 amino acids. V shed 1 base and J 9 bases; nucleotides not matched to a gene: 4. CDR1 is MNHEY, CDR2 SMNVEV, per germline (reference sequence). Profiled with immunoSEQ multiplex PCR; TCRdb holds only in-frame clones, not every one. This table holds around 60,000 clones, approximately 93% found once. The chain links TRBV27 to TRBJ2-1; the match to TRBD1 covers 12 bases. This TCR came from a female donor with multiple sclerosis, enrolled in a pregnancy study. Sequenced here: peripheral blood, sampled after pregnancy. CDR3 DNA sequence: TGTGCCAGCAGTTTATGGGGACAGGGGGCTTCTGAGCAGTTCTTC. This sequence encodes CASSLWGQGASEQFF.